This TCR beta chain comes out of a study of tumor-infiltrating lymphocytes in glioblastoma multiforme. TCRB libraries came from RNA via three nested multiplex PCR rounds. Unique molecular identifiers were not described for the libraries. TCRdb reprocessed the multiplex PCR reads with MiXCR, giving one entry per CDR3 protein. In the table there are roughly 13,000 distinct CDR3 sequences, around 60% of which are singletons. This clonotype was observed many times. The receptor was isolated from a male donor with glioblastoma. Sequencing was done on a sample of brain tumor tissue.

Here the CDR3 DNA reads TGTGCCAGCAGTCCGACAGGGGTTGAAAAACTGTTTTTT. Translation gives CASSPTGVEKLFF. The chain carries TRBV28 and TRBJ1-4, with 8 bases fitting TRBD1. Looked up from germline, CDR1 is MDHEN and CDR2 is SYDVKM. The CDR3 is 13 residues long. Trimming took 5 bases from V and 7 from J; bases not matched to a gene: 3.